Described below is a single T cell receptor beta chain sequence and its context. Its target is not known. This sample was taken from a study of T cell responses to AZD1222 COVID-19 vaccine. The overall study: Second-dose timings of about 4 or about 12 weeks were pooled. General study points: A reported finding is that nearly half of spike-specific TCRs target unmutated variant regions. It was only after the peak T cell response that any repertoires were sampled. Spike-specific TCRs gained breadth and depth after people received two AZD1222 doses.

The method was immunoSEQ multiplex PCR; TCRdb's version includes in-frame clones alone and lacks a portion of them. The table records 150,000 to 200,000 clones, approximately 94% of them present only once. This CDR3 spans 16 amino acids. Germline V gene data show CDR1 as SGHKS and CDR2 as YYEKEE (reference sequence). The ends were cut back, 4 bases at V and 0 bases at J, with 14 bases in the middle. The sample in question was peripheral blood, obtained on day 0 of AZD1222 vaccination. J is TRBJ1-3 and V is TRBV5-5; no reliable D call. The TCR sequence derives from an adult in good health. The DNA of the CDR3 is TGTGCCAGCAGCATTGTAGGCCTAGACTCTGGAAACACCATATATTTT. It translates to CASSIVGLDSGNTIYF.